Reported below is one T cell receptor (beta chain). Germline assignment: CDR1 DFQATT and CDR2 SNEGSKA (reference sequence). The CDR3 is 13 residues long. V lost 4 bases and J lost 4, with 13 bases in between. The sample belongs to a study of identical twins. From the 5' RACE reads, TCRdb called clonotypes with MiXCR, one entry per CDR3 protein. The table has 1.5 million to 2 million distinct CDR3 sequences, about 31% seen once; the top ten hold 0.25% to 0.3%. The receptor was derived from a newborn girl in good health. V gene TRBV20-1 combines with J gene TRBJ1-2; D call uncertain. Sequencing was carried out using cord blood. The CDR3 loop is CSAKYPGAYGYTF. CDR3 DNA: TGCAGTGCTAAGTACCCGGGTGCCTATGGCTACACCTTC.